What follows is one T cell receptor beta chain and its context. There is no known antigen for this receptor. No base qualities exist here, and no much larger clone lies one base off it. CDR3 length: 15 amino acids, cysteine to phenylalanine. Here the CDR3 DNA is all that survives: 45 bases in frame from base 1. Trimming takes 4 bases from V and 5 bases from J, and the germline ends sit 18 bases apart. From a lookup of the germline V gene, CDR1 and CDR2 are SGHTS and YDEGEE. TCRbeta CDR3 regions were amplified from genomic DNA using the immunoSEQ Assay, a bias-controlled multiplex PCR. The study's own analysis went as follows. The number of nucleated cells in each sample was estimated from the amplification of reference gene primers within the assay. To quantify the absolute abundance of each unique TCRbeta CDR3 rearrangement, sequence reads were collapsed and filtered. For each sample, productive Simpson clonality was calculated as the square root of Simpson's diversity index across productive rearrangements. Here the immuneACCESS table is served through TCRdb, limited to in-frame sequences with V and J called. Missing clones are a known gap in these copies; in checked studies unresolved V genes cover under half, and the rest lacks a known reason. The V and J calls and clone size were taken over from that table, and D and trimming were inferred from the DNA. The table for this sample lists 53,000 or so clones; 65% to 85% of them were counted only once. The ten largest clones add up to around 43% of the sample.

The data are from a study of blood T cell repertoires in COVID-19 (dated by TCRdb to 2018 to 2020). About the full investigation: Collaborator samples came from the United States, Italy and Spain and covered acute and convalescent phases of COVID-19. The material from the prospective study consisted of cDNA or gDNA derived from T cells, B-cell-depleted T cells, or PBMCs. Subjects who had been exposed to COVID-19, were actively infected with it, or had recovered from it provided the deeply sampled blood TCRbeta repertoires that made up the dataset. The repertoires were released in a freely available public database intended as a resource for research on the immune response to SARS-CoV-2. Samples came from the ongoing ImmuneRACE study (first 160 participants) plus 1,254 subjects from 6 global collaborators. A de-identified subject ID, COVID-19 status, age in years and sex were almost always included in the sample metadata. Where HLA class I and class II types were available, the types were taken from metadata supplied by the sample provider, not from assay-based typing. Findings and caveats that apply to the study as a whole: Clinical and demographic metadata were provided uncurated, with the amount varying by source and participant.

Each collaborating institution followed its own protocols to collect whole blood in K2EDTA tubes. For TCRbeta analysis, collaborators shipped samples in one of three forms: frozen whole blood, isolated PBMCs, or DNA extracted from either of those sample types. The origin of this receptor is a man between 65 and 80 years old with active or convalescent COVID-19. The sample consisted of peripheral blood. This sequence uses TRBV5-8 and TRBJ2-5; TRBD2 is a possible D gene, resting on 6 matching bases. Here the CDR3 is given as CASSPGGAAGETQYF. The nucleotide sequence is given as TGTGCCAGCAGCCCCGGGGGAGCGGCAGGGGAGACCCAGTACTTC.